Below, 10 T cell receptor beta chains from the same sample are listed, as sequenced in a study of blood T cells in healthy people across ages. Combining a sample-barcoded 5' primer with a J-beta primer mix, a second PCR ran for 7 to 11 cycles. TCRdb recomputed calls from the 5' RACE reads with MiXCR, one row per CDR3 protein. This table holds some 690,000 distinct CDR3 sequences, 22% found once. Source material: blood. The receptors stem from a man aged 65 to 79 in good health.

The chain links TRBV6-2 or TRBV6-3 to TRBJ2-1; no reliable D call. CDR1 MNHEY and CDR2 SVGEGT come from the germline V gene. V was pared by 2 bases and J by 4 bases, with 15 bases between. The CDR3 extends over 16 amino acids. The CDR3 reads CASSYGVGTRYNEQFF. CDR3 bases: TGTGCCAGCAGTTACGGCGTCGGCACGAGATACAATGAGCAGTTCTTC.

This clonotype was seen more than once but under ten times. This chain connects TRBV4-1 to TRBJ1-1; perhaps TRBD1 as D (5 bases). Germline V gene lookup returns CDR1 MGHRA and CDR2 YSYEKL. The CDR3 has 15 amino acids. V was pared by 4 bases and J by 0 bases, with 12 bases between. The CDR3 DNA follows: TGCGCCAGCAGCCCGCCAGGGACCTTGAACACTGAAGCTTTCTTT. This translates into CASSPPGTLNTEAFF.

The chain recombines TRBV21-1 with TRBJ2-7. TRBV21-1 is listed as a pseudogene. CDR3 length: 12 residues. The CDR3 loop is CASSSEAYEQYV. The DNA of the CDR3 is TGTGCCAGCAGCAGTGAAGCGTACGAGCAGTACGTC.

The chain has TRBV3-1 and TRBJ1-6, with 7 bases identical to TRBD1. Germline V gene lookup returns CDR1 LGHDT and CDR2 YNNKEL (reference sequence). The V segment lost 4 bases and the J segment 8 bases; nucleotides outside the gene matches: 5. There are 14 residues in the CDR3. CDR3: CASSPRDSYSPLHF. The CDR3 nucleotides are TGTGCCAGCAGCCCGCGGGACAGCTATTCACCCCTCCACTTT.

This clonotype was counted only a few times. The rearrangement joins TRBV28 to TRBJ2-5; 9 bases match TRBD2. V shed 2 bases, J shed 1 base, and the junction held 5 bases outside the gene matches. Looked up from germline, CDR1 is MDHEN and CDR2 is SYDVKM. The CDR3 is 16 residues long. CDR3 sequence reads: CASSLISGGRQETQYF. The CDR3, as DNA: TGTGCCAGCAGTTTAATAAGCGGGGGGCGCCAAGAGACCCAGTACTTC.

Here the CDR3 reads CASSLIPAVAGTQYF. For the CDR3, the DNA is TGTGCCAGCAGCTTAATACCGGCGGTTGCTGGGACCCAGTACTTC. V gene TRBV11-2 combines with J gene TRBJ2-5; D is unresolved. The CDR3 totals 15 residues. CDR1 is SGHAT, CDR2 FQNNGV, per germline. The V and J ends lost 2 bases and 7 bases respectively, with 17 bases between them.

The chain carries TRBV6-1 and TRBJ2-3; D is possibly TRBD1 (5 bases). Looked up from germline, CDR1 is MNHNS and CDR2 is SASEGT. The CDR3 spans 15 residues. V shed 2 bases and J shed 7 bases, with 16 bases lying between them. Here the CDR3 reads CASSELGTGWNTQYF. DNA for the CDR3: TGTGCCAGCAGTGAACTAGGAACAGGCTGGAATACGCAGTATTTT.

The chain links TRBV9 to TRBJ1-3; D might be TRBD1 (5 bases). The germline V gene encodes CDR1 SGDLS and CDR2 YYNGEE. The CDR3 has 17 residues. The V gene lost 0 bases and the J gene lost 0 bases, with 13 bases spanning the gap. CDR3 sequence (DNA): TGTGCCAGCAGCGTAGCTGGGGGGGGATACTCTGGAAACACCATATATTTT. Translated: CASSVAGGGYSGNTIYF.

The V gene is TRBV12-3 or TRBV12-4, the J gene TRBJ1-2; tentative D call: TRBD1 (6 bases). V gave up 7 bases and J gave up 6 bases, with 12 bases separating them. This CDR3 is built from 12 residues. The CDR3 nucleotides read TGTGCCAGCAACAACAGGGCGGATGGCTACACCTTC. Translated: CASNNRADGYTF.

J is TRBJ1-3 and V is TRBV12-3 or TRBV12-4; D is unclear. The V gene lost 7 bases and the J gene lost 0 bases, with 16 bases spanning the gap. This CDR3 region has 16 residues. The CDR3 DNA is TGTGCCAGCAACCCTGCTGGAGGGTCCTCTGGAAACACCATATATTTT. Its translation: CASNPAGGSSGNTIYF.